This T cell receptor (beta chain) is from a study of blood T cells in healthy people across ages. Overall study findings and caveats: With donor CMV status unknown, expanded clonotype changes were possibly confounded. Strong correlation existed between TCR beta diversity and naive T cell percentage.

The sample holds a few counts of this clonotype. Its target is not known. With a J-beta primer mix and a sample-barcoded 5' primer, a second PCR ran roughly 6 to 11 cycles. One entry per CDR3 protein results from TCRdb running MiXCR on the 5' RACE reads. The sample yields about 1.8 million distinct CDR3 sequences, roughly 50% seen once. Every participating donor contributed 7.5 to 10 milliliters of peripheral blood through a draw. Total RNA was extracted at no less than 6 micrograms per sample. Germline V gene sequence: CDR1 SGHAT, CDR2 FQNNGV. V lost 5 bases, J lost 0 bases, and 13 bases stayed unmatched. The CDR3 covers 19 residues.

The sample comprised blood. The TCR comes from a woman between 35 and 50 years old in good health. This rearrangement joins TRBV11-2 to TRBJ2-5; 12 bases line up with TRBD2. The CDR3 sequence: CASSGHLLAGGLYQETQYF. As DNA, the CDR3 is TGTGCCAGCAGCGGCCACTTACTAGCGGGGGGCCTATACCAAGAGACCCAGTACTTC.